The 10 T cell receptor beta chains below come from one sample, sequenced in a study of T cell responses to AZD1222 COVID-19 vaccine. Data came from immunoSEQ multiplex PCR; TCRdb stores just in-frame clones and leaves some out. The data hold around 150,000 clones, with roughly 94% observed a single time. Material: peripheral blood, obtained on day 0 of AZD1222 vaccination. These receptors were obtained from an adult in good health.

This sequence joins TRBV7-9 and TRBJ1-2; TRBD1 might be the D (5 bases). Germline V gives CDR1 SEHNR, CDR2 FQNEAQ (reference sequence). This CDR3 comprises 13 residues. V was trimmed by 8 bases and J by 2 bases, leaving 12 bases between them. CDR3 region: CASSTQVNYGYTF. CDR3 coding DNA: TGTGCCAGCTCCACACAGGTGAACTATGGCTACACCTTC.

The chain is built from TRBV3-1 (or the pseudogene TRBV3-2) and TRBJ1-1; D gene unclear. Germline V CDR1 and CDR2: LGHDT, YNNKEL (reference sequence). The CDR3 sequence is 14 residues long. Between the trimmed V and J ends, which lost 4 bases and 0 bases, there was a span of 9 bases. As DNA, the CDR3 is TGTGCCAGCAGCCCCAGCGGGATGAACACTGAAGCTTTCTTT. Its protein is CASSPSGMNTEAFF.

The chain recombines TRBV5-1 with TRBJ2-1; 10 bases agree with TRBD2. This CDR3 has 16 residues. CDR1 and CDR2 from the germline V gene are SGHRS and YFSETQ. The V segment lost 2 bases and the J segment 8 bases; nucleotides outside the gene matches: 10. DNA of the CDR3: TGCGCCAGCAGCTTTACTGAAAGCGGGAGGGCCTATGAGCAGTTCTTC. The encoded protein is CASSFTESGRAYEQFF.

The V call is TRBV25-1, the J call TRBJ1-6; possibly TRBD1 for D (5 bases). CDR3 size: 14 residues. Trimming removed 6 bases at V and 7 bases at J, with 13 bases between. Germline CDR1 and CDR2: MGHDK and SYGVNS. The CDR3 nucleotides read TGTGCCAGCAGCCTGGGACTGAGAAATTCACCCCTCCACTTT. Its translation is CASSLGLRNSPLHF.

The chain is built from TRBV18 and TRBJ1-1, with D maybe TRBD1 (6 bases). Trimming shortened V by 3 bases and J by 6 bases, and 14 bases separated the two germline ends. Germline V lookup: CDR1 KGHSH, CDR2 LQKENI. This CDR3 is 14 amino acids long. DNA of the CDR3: TGTGCCAGCTCACCTTCTGGACAGCACCCTGAAGCTTTCTTT. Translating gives CASSPSGQHPEAFF.

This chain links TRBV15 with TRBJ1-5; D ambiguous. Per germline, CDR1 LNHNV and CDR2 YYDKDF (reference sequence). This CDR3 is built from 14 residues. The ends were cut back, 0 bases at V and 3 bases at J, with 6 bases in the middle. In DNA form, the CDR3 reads TGTGCCACCAGCAGAGAAGGCCCCAATCAGCCCCAGCATTTT. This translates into CATSREGPNQPQHF.

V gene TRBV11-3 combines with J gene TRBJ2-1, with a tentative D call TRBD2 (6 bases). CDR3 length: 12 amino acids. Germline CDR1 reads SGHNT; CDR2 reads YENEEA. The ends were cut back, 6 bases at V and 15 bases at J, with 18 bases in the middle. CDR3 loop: CASSISGRTPFF. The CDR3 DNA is TGTGCCAGCAGTATCAGCGGGCGTACGCCGTTCTTC.

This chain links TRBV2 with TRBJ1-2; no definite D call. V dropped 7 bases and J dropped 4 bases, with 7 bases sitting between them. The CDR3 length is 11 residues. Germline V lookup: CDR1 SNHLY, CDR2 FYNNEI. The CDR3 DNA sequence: TGTGCCAGCAAGGAGGCCTATGGCTACACCTTC. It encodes CASKEAYGYTF.

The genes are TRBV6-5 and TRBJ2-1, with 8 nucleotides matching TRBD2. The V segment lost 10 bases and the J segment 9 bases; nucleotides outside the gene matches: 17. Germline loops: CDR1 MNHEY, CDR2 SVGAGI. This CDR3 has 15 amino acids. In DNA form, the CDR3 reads TGTGCCATCGCAACCTGGGGTAGCGGGACGGTTGAGCAGTTCTTC. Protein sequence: CAIATWGSGTVEQFF.

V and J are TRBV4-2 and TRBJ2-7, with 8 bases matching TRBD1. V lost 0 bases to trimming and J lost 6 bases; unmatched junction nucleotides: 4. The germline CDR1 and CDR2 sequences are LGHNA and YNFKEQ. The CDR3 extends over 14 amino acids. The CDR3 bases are TGTGCCAGCAGCCAAGAGGCACAGGGGGGCGAGCAGTACTTC. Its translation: CASSQEAQGGEQYF.